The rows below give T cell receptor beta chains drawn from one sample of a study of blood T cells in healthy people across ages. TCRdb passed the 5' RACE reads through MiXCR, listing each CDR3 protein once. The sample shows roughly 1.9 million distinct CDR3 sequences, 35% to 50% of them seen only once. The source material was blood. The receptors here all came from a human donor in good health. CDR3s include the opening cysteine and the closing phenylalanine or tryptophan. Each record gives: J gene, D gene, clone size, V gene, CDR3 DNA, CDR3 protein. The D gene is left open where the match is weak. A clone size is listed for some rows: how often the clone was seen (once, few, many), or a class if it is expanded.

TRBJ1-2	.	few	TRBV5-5	TGTGCCAGCAGTCAAGGGCAGGCTGCCGACTATGGCTACACCTTC	CASSQGQAADYGYTF
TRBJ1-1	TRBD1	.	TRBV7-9	TGTGCCAGCAGCCAACAGGGGCCGGGTTCAGCTTTCTTT	CASSQQGPGSAFF
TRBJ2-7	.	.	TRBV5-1	TGCGCCAGCAGCTCCTTTACTACAAACGAGCAGTACTTC	CASSSFTTNEQYF
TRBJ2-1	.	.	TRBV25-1	TGTGCCAGCAAGCGGGTATCTGGGGATGAGCAGTTCTTC	CASKRVSGDEQFF
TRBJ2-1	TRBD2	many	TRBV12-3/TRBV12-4	TGTGCCAGCAGTTTAGCTAGCGGGGCTAATGAGCAGTTCTTC	CASSLASGANEQFF
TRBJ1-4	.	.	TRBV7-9	TGTGCCAGCAGCTTATCAGCTCACGCAAATGAAAAACTGTTTTTT	CASSLSAHANEKLFF
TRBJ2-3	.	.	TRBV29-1	TGCAGCGACCTGACAGTGGGCTCAGATACGCAGTATTTT	CSDLTVGSDTQYF
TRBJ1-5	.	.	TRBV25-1	TGTGCCAGCAGGGACGGTTATCAGCCCCAGCATTTT	CASRDGYQPQHF
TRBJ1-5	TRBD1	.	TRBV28	TGTGCCAGCAGTTTCATGACAGGGCTGGTTCAGCCCCAGCATTTT	CASSFMTGLVQPQHF
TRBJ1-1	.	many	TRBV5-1	TGTGCCAGCAGCTTAGAGGGGGGCACTGAAGCTTTCTTT	CASSLEGGTEAFF
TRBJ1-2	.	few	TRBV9	TGTGCCAGCAGCCGGCCAGGGACTCCGAAAGCCTATGGCTACACCTTC	CASSRPGTPKAYGYTF
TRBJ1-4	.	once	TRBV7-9	TGTGCCAGCAGTGGGACCGTAGGTGAAAAACTGTTTTTT	CASSGTVGEKLFF
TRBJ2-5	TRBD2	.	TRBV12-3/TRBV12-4	TGTGCCAGCAGTTTAGCGCTGCTAGCGGAAGAGACCCAGTACTTC	CASSLALLAEETQYF
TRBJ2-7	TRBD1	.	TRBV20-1	TGCAGTGCTAAAGCTGCGACAGGGGCAGAGTCCTACGAGCCGTACTTC	CSAKAATGAESYEPYF
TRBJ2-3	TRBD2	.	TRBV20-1	TGCAGTGCTAGTCAGCGGGGGGGCACAGGTACGCAGTATTTT	CSASQRGGTGTQYF
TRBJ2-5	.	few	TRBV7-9	TGTGCCAGCAGCTCCCCGCGGGGATGGAAGACCCAGTACTTC	CASSSPRGWKTQYF
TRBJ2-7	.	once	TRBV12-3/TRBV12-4	TGTGCCAGCAGTCCAAGTGGGGGCTGCGTCGAGCAGTACTTC	CASSPSGGCVEQYF